The clone carrying this TCR beta chain was observed many times. The data were taken from a study of regulatory T cells in long-lasting Graves disease. As for the study in general: Patients newly diagnosed with Graves' had been on antithyroid drugs for under 3 months.

Noted time point: newly diagnosed GD, antithyroid drugs for less than 3 months. There was RNA extracted from PBMCs, and the TCR library was made from it. Investigators prepared the TCR beta libraries by applying iRepertoire HTBI primers and Arm-PCR of CDR3 regions. One entry per CDR3 protein, called by TCRdb with MiXCR from the multiplex PCR reads. The sample has 360,000 or so distinct CDR3 sequences, about 17% seen once. Unmatched junction bases numbered 8, after V lost 5 bases and J lost 6 bases. The CDR3 has 15 amino acids. CDR1 SNHLY and CDR2 FYNNEI come from the germline V gene. The sample was also linked to a second study, of T cells in Graves' hyperthyroidism and ophthalmopathy. That study reports: Newly diagnosed hyperthyroidism patients aged 18 to 65 years had disease lasting under 2 months.

This chain uses TRBV2 with TRBJ2-1, with 9 bases identical to TRBD2. This clonotype was obtained from a woman aged 18-29 years with Graves disease. Sequencing was performed on peripheral blood mononuclear cells (PBMCs), taken at new diagnosis, from a patient treated with antithyroid drugs. In nucleotides, the CDR3 is TGTGCCAGCAGTTTTCGACTAGCGGTTGGCAATGAGCAGTTCTTC. The encoded protein is CASSFRLAVGNEQFF.